One and the same sample provided the 23 T cell receptor beta chains below, sequenced in a study of control samples from healthy donors and cancer patients. Sequencing used immunoSEQ multiplex PCR; TCRdb keeps in-frame clones, though not all of them. The sample has over 200,000 clones, about 80% seen once. The source material was PBMCs. Receptors were obtained from a woman in her sixties with lung cancer.

The chain employs TRBV4-1 and TRBJ1-1, with a possible D match to TRBD1 (6 bases). CDR1 and CDR2 from the germline V gene are MGHRA and YSYEKL. V dropped 1 base and J dropped 4 bases, with 13 bases sitting between them. This CDR3 is built from 15 residues. CDR3 amino acids: CASSQGGNRVTEAFF. CDR3 nucleotides: TGCGCCAGCAGCCAAGGGGGAAACAGGGTCACTGAAGCTTTCTTT.

This sequence joins TRBV7-3 and TRBJ1-1, with unresolved D. V lost 5 bases, J lost 0 bases, and 10 bases lay in between. Germline V gene sequence: CDR1 SGHTA, CDR2 FQGTGA. The CDR3 has 14 residues. The chain's CDR3 is CASSPGGMNTEAFF. In DNA, the CDR3 is TGTGCCAGCAGCCCAGGAGGGATGAACACTGAAGCTTTCTTT.

The chain couples TRBV5-1 to TRBJ1-1; D is unclear. The V gene's germline CDR1 is SGHRS and CDR2 YFSETQ. This CDR3 is built from 14 residues. The V gene lost 2 bases and the J gene lost 2 bases, with 10 bases spanning the gap. CDR3 bases: TGCGCCAGCAGCTTAGCGGAGTTCAACACTGAAGCTTTCTTT. Its translation: CASSLAEFNTEAFF. Supplemented by reference TRBV5-1 and TRBJ1-1, the full variable domain reads KAGVTQTPRYLIKTRGQQVTLSCSPISGHRSVSWYQQTPGQGLQFLFEYFSETQRNKGNFPGRFSGRQFSNSRSEMNVSTLELGDSALYLCASSLAEFNTEAFFGQGTRLTVV.

The CDR3 sequence is CASSPTRGGHGYTF. In DNA, the CDR3 is TGTGCCAGCAGCCCCACACGAGGGGGCCATGGCTACACCTTC. V is TRBV14 and J is TRBJ1-2, with 7 bases that match TRBD1. The CDR3 is 14 residues long. With 4 bases clipped from V and 6 bases from J, the junction kept 8 bases outside the gene matches. CDR1 and CDR2 (germline): SGHDN, FVKESK.

This chain joins TRBV10-3 and TRBJ1-5, with 7 bases matching TRBD1. Per the germline V gene, CDR1 is ENHRY and CDR2 is SYGVKD. The CDR3 sequence is 13 residues long. Unmatched junction bases numbered 12, after V lost 11 bases and J lost 8 bases. The DNA of the CDR3 is TGTGCCGGGAGGGGTGACAGGGATGAGCCCCAGCATTTT. Translating gives CAGRGDRDEPQHF.

The CDR3, as DNA: TGCGCCAGCAGCCAAGAGGCCGGTGGCTACACCTTC. Its protein product is CASSQEAGGYTF. The chain employs TRBV4-1 and TRBJ1-2; no definite D call. CDR3 length: 12 residues. Trimming cost V 0 bases and J 7 bases, with 6 bases left between them. From germline, CDR1 is MGHRA and CDR2 YSYEKL.

The chain links TRBV5-1 to TRBJ2-7; 9 bases are a match to TRBD1. The CDR3 is 14 amino acids. CDR1 and CDR2 (germline): SGHRS, YFSETQ. Germline trimming cut 0 bases from V and 5 bases from J; bases unmatched to any gene: 3. CDR3 region: CASSLEQGADEQYF. CDR3 sequence (DNA): TGCGCCAGCAGCTTGGAACAGGGGGCAGACGAGCAGTACTTC.

This rearrangement joins TRBV7-9 to TRBJ1-2; D perhaps matches TRBD1 (6 bases). Trimming removed 3 bases at V and 7 bases at J, with 15 bases between. This CDR3 is built from 14 residues. The germline V gene encodes CDR1 SEHNR and CDR2 FQNEAQ (reference sequence). Here the CDR3 DNA reads TGTGCCAGCAGCTTGAGGGGGGACCTCGGTGGCTACACCTTC. As protein: CASSLRGDLGGYTF.

This clone was counted only a few times. The rearrangement links TRBV7-2 to TRBJ2-1; 9 bases line up with TRBD2. CDR1 and CDR2 (germline): SGHTA, FQGNSA. V trimming: 2 bases; J trimming: 3 bases; junction bases outside the gene matches: 5. The CDR3 consists of 16 residues. The CDR3 loop reads CASSLRPAGGYNEQFF. The CDR3 DNA is TGTGCCAGCAGCTTACGGCCAGCGGGAGGCTACAATGAGCAGTTCTTC. Full variable domain (outside the CDR3, taken from reference TRBV7-2 and TRBJ2-1): GAGVSQSPSNKVTEKGKDVELRCDPISGHTALYWYRQSLGQGLEFLIYFQGNSAPDKSGLPSDRFSAERTGGSVSTLTIQRTQQEDSAVYLCASSLRPAGGYNEQFFGPGTRLTVL.

This clone was seen only once. The chain combines TRBV18 with TRBJ2-5; a possible D gene is TRBD2 (5 bases). CDR1 and CDR2 (germline): KGHSH, LQKENI. The CDR3 loop spans 16 amino acids. V was pared by 3 bases and J by 5 bases, with 19 bases between. CDR3 nucleotides: TGTGCCAGCTCACCCATGAAAGAGCCCTCGGGGGAGACCCAGTACTTC. Translated: CASSPMKEPSGETQYF.

This sequence joins TRBV6-5 and TRBJ2-4; 8 bases match TRBD2. The V and J ends lost 6 bases and 8 bases, in that order; junction bases with no gene match: 12. CDR1 and CDR2 from the germline V gene are MNHEY and SVGAGI. The CDR3 runs 15 residues. Here the CDR3 reads CASSSGGPPLDIQYF. CDR3 bases: TGTGCCAGCAGCTCGGGAGGGCCCCCCCTGGACATTCAGTACTTC.

The rearrangement joins TRBV7-9 to TRBJ1-2; the match to TRBD1 covers 7 bases. V dropped 1 base and J dropped 7; count of bases not matched to a gene: 6. The germline gives CDR1 SEHNR, CDR2 FQNEAQ (reference sequence). This CDR3 region has 14 residues. CDR3 region: CASSLVGTVSGYTF. The CDR3 nucleotides read TGTGCCAGCAGCTTAGTTGGGACAGTAAGTGGCTACACCTTC.

This clone was counted a single time. CDR3 amino acids: CASSQDMGQGLRGRGAKNIQYF. CDR3 coding DNA: TGTGCCAGCAGCCAAGACATGGGACAGGGGTTGAGGGGCCGCGGGGCCAAAAACATTCAGTACTTC. This chain joins TRBV14 and TRBJ2-4; 10 bases align to TRBD1. V shed 0 bases, J shed 1 base, and the junction held 18 bases outside the gene matches. The CDR3 sequence is 22 residues long. In germline, CDR1 is SGHDN, CDR2 FVKESK.

V and J are TRBV28 and TRBJ2-1; D tentatively fits TRBD1 or TRBD2 (5 bases each). V was pared by 5 bases and J by 7 bases, with 15 bases between. The CDR3 consists of 14 residues. From germline, CDR1 is MDHEN and CDR2 SYDVKM. The CDR3 spells CASSLGTTWNEQFF. The CDR3 DNA is TGTGCCAGCAGTCTAGGGACCACCTGGAATGAGCAGTTCTTC.

The V and J genes are TRBV6-1 and TRBJ1-2; 9 nucleotides agree with TRBD1. The V and J ends lost 4 bases and 4 bases, in that order; junction bases with no gene match: 13. CDR1 and CDR2 from the germline V gene are MNHNS and SASEGT. This CDR3 contains 17 residues. The CDR3, as DNA: TGTGCCAGCAGTGGGGGGACAGGGACCGCCCGTGTCTATGGCTACACCTTC. Amino acid sequence: CASSGGTGTARVYGYTF.

The CDR3 coding sequence is TGTGCCAGCACCCGGGGGGGGAACACCGGGGAGCTGTTTTTT. Encoded protein: CASTRGGNTGELFF. The chain is built from TRBV28 and TRBJ2-2; the match to TRBD2 covers 8 bases. Germline V gene sequence: CDR1 MDHEN, CDR2 SYDVKM. The length of the CDR3 is 14 residues. V trimming: 7 bases; J trimming: 1 base; junction bases outside the gene matches: 2.

This chain joins TRBV28 and TRBJ2-2; D is uncertain. CDR1 is MDHEN, CDR2 SYDVKM, per germline. Trimming left V 1 base short and J 1 base short, with 10 bases between. The CDR3 totals 16 residues. The DNA of the CDR3 is TGTGCCAGCAGTTTATATTCGTCAGGGAACACCGGGGAGCTGTTTTTT. Translation: CASSLYSSGNTGELFF.

The gene calls are TRBV15 and TRBJ1-2; D possibly corresponds to TRBD1 (6 bases). Trimming took off 4 bases at V and 8 bases at J, with 20 bases between the two ends. The CDR3 runs 15 residues. CDR1 LNHNV and CDR2 YYDKDF come from the germline V gene (reference sequence). The CDR3: CATSTSPTGTQGYTF. The CDR3 DNA reads TGTGCCACCAGCACCAGCCCCACAGGGACTCAGGGCTACACCTTC.

The CDR3 DNA sequence: TGTGCCAGCAGCACTGACAGAGACTACGAGCAGTACTTC. Protein product: CASSTDRDYEQYF. The V call is TRBV2, the J call TRBJ2-7; tentatively, D is TRBD1 (5 bases). The ends were cut back, 6 bases at V and 3 bases at J, with 12 bases in the middle. The CDR3 has 13 residues. Germline assignment: CDR1 SNHLY and CDR2 FYNNEI.

The rearrangement uses TRBV25-1 and TRBJ1-1; D gene uncertain. CDR1 and CDR2 from the germline V gene are MGHDK and SYGVNS. Trimming left V 5 bases short and J 1 base short, with 11 bases between. This CDR3 region has 14 residues. The CDR3 DNA follows: TGTGCCAGCAGTAATCCGGGCAAGAACACTGAAGCTTTCTTT. This sequence encodes CASSNPGKNTEAFF.

The chain is built from TRBV6-6 and TRBJ2-7; D is undetermined. Germline CDR1 reads MNHNY; CDR2 reads SVGAGI (reference sequence). The V and J ends lost 6 bases and 0 bases respectively, with 12 bases between them. The CDR3 has 14 amino acids. CDR3 nucleotide sequence: TGTGCCAGCAGAATCTCTTACGGCTCCTACGAGCAGTACTTC. This gives the protein CASRISYGSYEQYF.

V and J are TRBV5-1 and TRBJ1-5; 8 bases agree with TRBD1. This CDR3 has 15 amino acids. Unmatched junction bases numbered 2, after V lost 0 bases and J lost 3 bases. Germline CDR1 reads SGHRS; CDR2 reads YFSETQ. The CDR3 nucleotides are TGCGCCAGCAGCTTGGGGACAGGGAACAATCAGCCCCAGCATTTT. Encoded protein: CASSLGTGNNQPQHF.

The rearrangement links TRBV5-4 to TRBJ1-2; D ambiguous. V dropped 0 bases and J dropped 3 bases, with 6 bases sitting between them. The CDR3 totals 13 residues. CDR1 is SGHNT and CDR2 is YYREEE in the germline V gene (reference sequence). CDR3: CASSLVSDYGYTF. CDR3 nucleotide sequence: TGTGCCAGCAGCTTGGTGTCAGACTATGGCTACACCTTC.